The rows below give T cell receptor beta chains drawn from one sample of a study of OX40 agonist ivuxolimab in advanced cancers. TCRdb's table, derived via immunoSEQ multiplex PCR, lists solely in-frame clones and lacks some. This sample yields roughly 70,000 clones, of which 86% are seen a single time; approximately 6.9% belongs to the top ten. Sequenced material: CD4+ or CD8+ T cells sorted from blood, taken in a trial of the OX40 agonist ivuxolimab. These TCRs come from an adult with an advanced solid tumor such as melanoma, head and neck, liver or kidney cancer. The CDR3 runs from the conserved cysteine through the conserved F or W. Clone size is stated in some rows and not others, as once, few, many or a class when expanded.

size: once
J: TRBJ2-7
V: TRBV10-3
CDR3: CATRGGIGSGSLDEQYF

size: .
J: TRBJ1-1
V: TRBV7-9
CDR3: CASSLELPAAFF

size: .
J: TRBJ2-3
V: TRBV13
CDR3: CASSLVAERTDTQYF

size: .
J: TRBJ1-3
V: TRBV27
CDR3: CASSPRHRVPSGNTIYF

size: .
J: TRBJ2-5
V: TRBV6-1
CDR3: CASSTSYGGETQYF

size: .
J: TRBJ2-3
V: TRBV6-4
CDR3: CASSERVSGRTDTQYF

size: .
J: TRBJ2-5
V: TRBV2
CDR3: CASKSGLASKETQYF

size: .
J: TRBJ1-2
V: TRBV19
CDR3: CASSAKWGGRVGYTF

size: many
J: TRBJ2-1
V: TRBV2
CDR3: CASTGRGGRVKNNEQFF

size: few
J: TRBJ1-5
V: TRBV2
CDR3: CASRGLAAQHF

size: .
J: TRBJ2-3
V: TRBV5-1
CDR3: CASRDVTDTQYF

size: .
J: TRBJ1-6
V: TRBV10-3
CDR3: CAIRGTDSPLHF

size: .
J: TRBJ2-3
V: TRBV4-1
CDR3: CASSPGVPRGSTDTQYF

size: .
J: TRBJ2-7
V: TRBV6-6
CDR3: CASSYPGLDLYEQYF

size: few
J: TRBJ2-1
V: TRBV7-2
CDR3: CASSLTSGPYNEQFF

size: .
J: TRBJ2-7
V: TRBV11-3
CDR3: CASSSGRNREQYF

size: .
J: TRBJ1-5
V: TRBV19
CDR3: CASIQGGNGVHQPQHF

size: .
J: TRBJ2-7
V: TRBV9
CDR3: CASSPPEGSYEQYF

size: .
J: TRBJ2-6
V: TRBV11-2
CDR3: CASSFATGANVLTF

size: many
J: TRBJ1-5
V: TRBV7-6
CDR3: CASSGQQGVNQPQHF

size: .
J: TRBJ1-1
V: TRBV30
CDR3: CAWTVPDKNTEAFF

size: .
J: TRBJ2-7
V: TRBV2
CDR3: CASSGTGGYEQYF

size: .
J: TRBJ1-5
V: TRBV6-5
CDR3: CASKPPGGPNQPQHF

size: .
J: TRBJ1-4
V: TRBV18
CDR3: CASSPPGQGGEKLFF

size: .
J: TRBJ2-2
V: TRBV7-3
CDR3: CASSWQGHTGELFF

size: .
J: TRBJ2-1
V: TRBV11-1
CDR3: CASSSLAGVGNEQFF

size: once
J: TRBJ2-7
V: TRBV6-1
CDR3: CASSRGGEQYF

size: .
J: TRBJ2-6
V: TRBV7-9
CDR3: CASSLDVGRANVLTF

size: .
J: TRBJ1-2
V: TRBV19
CDR3: CASSFGTKDGYTF

size: .
J: TRBJ1-1
V: TRBV7-9
CDR3: CASSAGHNRVGTEAFF

size: .
J: TRBJ2-7
V: TRBV7-3
CDR3: CASSMGLAVTYEQYF

size: .
J: TRBJ2-1
V: TRBV7-2
CDR3: CASSLTSGRKNEQFF

size: .
J: TRBJ1-1
V: TRBV5-8
CDR3: CASSTGPMNTEAFF

size: .
J: TRBJ2-7
V: TRBV11-3
CDR3: CASSIGRGRYEQYF

size: .
J: TRBJ2-1
V: TRBV4-3
CDR3: CASSQDPSGSGHEQFF

size: .
J: TRBJ1-4
V: TRBV5-8
CDR3: CASSFRDNEKLFF

size: .
J: TRBJ1-2
V: TRBV7-2
CDR3: CASSPTGVGGYTF

size: .
J: TRBJ2-3
V: TRBV18
CDR3: CASSPPSGNTDTQYF

size: few
J: TRBJ2-7
V: TRBV29-1
CDR3: CSIIAGAYEQYF

size: few
J: TRBJ1-5
V: TRBV29-1
CDR3: CSVGDHQNQPQHF

size: .
J: TRBJ2-1
V: TRBV7-2
CDR3: CASSVVLGSYNEQFF